This record covers a single TCR beta chain. Its antigen remains unknown. As to time point: baseline, week 1 (first vaccination visit). Stated treatment: pre-vaccination baseline after standard-of-care therapy. Trimming cost V 5 bases and J 1 base; bases outside gene matches: 3. The CDR3 totals 16 residues. From germline, CDR1 is SGHVS and CDR2 FQNEAQ. This entry belongs to a study of a mutant IDH1 vaccine in newly diagnosed glioma. General study findings and limits: Pseudoprogression appeared unlinked to shifts in leading peripheral T cell clonotypes.

Sequenced by immunoSEQ multiplex PCR; TCRdb stores in-frame clones only, minus some. The sample has 30,000 to 40,000 clones, roughly 92% seen once. The TCR comes from a man younger than 35 with glioma. V is TRBV7-8 and J is TRBJ2-6; 9 nucleotides agree with TRBD2. Source: PBMCs, taken from a glioma patient treated with radiotherapy, temozolomide or both. CDR3 amino acids: CASSPREGSGANVLTF. CDR3 in DNA: TGTGCCAGCAGCCCGCGGGAGGGTTCTGGGGCCAACGTCCTGACTTTC.